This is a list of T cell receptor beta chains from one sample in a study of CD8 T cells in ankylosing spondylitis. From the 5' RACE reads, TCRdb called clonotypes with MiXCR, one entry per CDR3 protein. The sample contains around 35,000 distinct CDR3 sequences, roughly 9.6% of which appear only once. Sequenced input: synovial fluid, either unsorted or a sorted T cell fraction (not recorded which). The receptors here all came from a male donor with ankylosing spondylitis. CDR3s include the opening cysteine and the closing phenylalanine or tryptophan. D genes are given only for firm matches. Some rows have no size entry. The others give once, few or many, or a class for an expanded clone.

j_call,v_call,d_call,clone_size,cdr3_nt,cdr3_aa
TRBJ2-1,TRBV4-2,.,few,TGTGCCAGCAGCCCTCAGACGCGTACCTACAATGAGCAGTTCTTC,CASSPQTRTYNEQFF
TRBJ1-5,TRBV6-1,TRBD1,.,TGTGCCAGCAGAGACATGTTTGATCAACAGGGGGCCGCTCAGCCCCAGCATTTT,CASRDMFDQQGAAQPQHF
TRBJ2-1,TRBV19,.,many,TGTGCCAGTAGTGCCGGACTACACAATGAGCAGTTCTTC,CASSAGLHNEQFF
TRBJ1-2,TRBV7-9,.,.,TGTGCCAGCAGCTTAGCCGACGACTATGGCTACACCTTC,CASSLADDYGYTF
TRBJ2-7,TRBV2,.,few,TGTGCCAGCACCCTGACCGGTTCCTACGAGCAGTACTTC,CASTLTGSYEQYF
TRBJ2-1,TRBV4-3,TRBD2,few,TGCGCCAGCAGCCCAGGGGGGACTAGCGGGTGGAGCTCCTACAATGAGCAGTTCTTC,CASSPGGTSGWSSYNEQFF
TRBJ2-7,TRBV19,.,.,TGTGCCAGTAGTGCCCAATTAATTACAGGAGGGTCTTTCACGCACCAGGAGTACTACGAGCAGTACTTC,CASSAQLITGGSFTHQEYYEQYF
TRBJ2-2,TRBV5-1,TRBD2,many,TGCGCCAGCAGCTTAACCGGGACTAGCACCGGGGAGCTGTTTTTT,CASSLTGTSTGELFF
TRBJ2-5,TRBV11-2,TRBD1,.,TGTGCCAGCAGCCCAGGGGGAAGGGTCGAGACCCAGTACTTC,CASSPGGRVETQYF
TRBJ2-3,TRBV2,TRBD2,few,TGTGCCAGCACCGGAACTAGCGCCTCAGATACGCAGTATTTT,CASTGTSASDTQYF
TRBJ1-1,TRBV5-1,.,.,TGCGCCAGCAGCCGTCGGGGGGCTTTTGAAGCTTTCTTT,CASSRRGAFEAFF
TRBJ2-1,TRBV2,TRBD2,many,TGTGCCAGCAGGAAAGGGCTAGCGGGAGGGCCAGGCAATGAGCAGTTCTTC,CASRKGLAGGPGNEQFF
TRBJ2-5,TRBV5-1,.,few,TGCGCCAGCACCCTGAACCTGGCAGGCTCTGCCTCGGAGACCCAGTACTTC,CASTLNLAGSASETQYF
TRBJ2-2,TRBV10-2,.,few,TGCGCCAGCAGTGAATGGTCGGGGGTTAACACCGGGGAGCTGTTTTTT,CASSEWSGVNTGELFF
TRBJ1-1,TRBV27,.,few,TGTGCCAGCAGTTTACAGGCCGACACTGAAGCTTTCTTT,CASSLQADTEAFF
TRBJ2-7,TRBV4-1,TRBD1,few,TGCGCCAGCAGCCCTTGGACAGGGAACTACGAGCAGTACTTC,CASSPWTGNYEQYF
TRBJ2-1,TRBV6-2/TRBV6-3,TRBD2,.,TGTGCCAGCAGTTACCGGGGACTAGCGGGCTACAATGAGCAGTTCTTC,CASSYRGLAGYNEQFF